A single sample gave rise to the 28 T cell receptor beta chains below, sequenced in a study of CXCR3-negative and CXCR3-positive naive CD8 T cells. Their antigens are not known. The TRB cDNA libraries were prepared by 5' RACE with UMI labels. Using the 5' RACE reads, TCRdb records one entry per CDR3 protein without DNA. The table for this sample gives around 140,000 distinct CDR3 sequences. General study points: Naive cells that were CXCR3-positive had more hydrophobic TRB CDR3s (compared with CXCR3-negative naive cells).

The sample consisted of naive CXCR3+ CD8+ T cells from blood. Subset reported: CD45RO-CCR7+CD27+CD95- naive CD8+ T cells expressing CXCR3 (TNR3+). These receptors were obtained from a human donor in good health. Some clones in this sample may be carry-over from other donors' samples.

The CDR3: CASSLEGVGYNEQFF. The rearrangement links TRBV7-8 to TRBJ2-1; the TCRdb call, TRBD2, lacks DNA for checking. The length of the CDR3 is 15 residues. The germline CDR1 and CDR2 sequences are SGHVS and FQNEAQ. Using reference TRBV7-8 and TRBJ2-1 for the parts outside the CDR3, the full variable domain is GAGVSQSPRYKVAKRGQDVALRCDPISGHVSLFWYQQALGQGPEFLTYFQNEAQLDKSGLPSDRFFAERPEGSVSTLKIQRTQQEDSAVYLCASSLEGVGYNEQFFGPGTRLTVL.

The chain has TRBV19 and TRBJ2-7; checking the TCRdb D call of TRBD1 is not possible without DNA. Germline V lookup: CDR1 LNHDA, CDR2 SQIVND (reference sequence). The CDR3 covers 14 residues. The chain's CDR3 is CASSFIGTVYEQYF.

The rearrangement uses TRBV10-3 and TRBJ2-3. CDR3 length: 13 amino acids. CDR1 is ENHRY, CDR2 SYGVKD, per germline. CDR3 loop: CAISENGADTQYF.

This chain uses TRBV7-6 with TRBJ2-5; TCRdb selects TRBD2, and the lack of DNA leaves this call unchecked. The CDR3 spans 17 residues. Germline V gene data show CDR1 as SGHVS and CDR2 as FNYEAQ. The CDR3 spells CASSLAFGAGGKETQYF.

The genes are TRBV12-5 and TRBJ2-5; TCRdb reports TRBD1, a call that lacks DNA to check it against. The V gene's germline CDR1 is LGHNT and CDR2 FRNRAP. The CDR3 is 13 residues long. This chain's CDR3 is CASGLGGQETQYF.

The rearrangement uses TRBV4-1 and TRBJ2-7; TCRdb names TRBD2, which stays unverified in the absence of DNA. Germline values: CDR1 MGHRA, CDR2 YSYEKL. The CDR3 is made up of 15 amino acids. CDR3 amino acids: CASSQGQAGPYEQYF.

This chain uses TRBV29-1 with TRBJ2-7. CDR3 length: 12 amino acids. Germline values: CDR1 SQVTM, CDR2 ANQGSEA. CDR3 sequence reads: CSVEIRDYEQYF.

The J gene is TRBJ2-1, the V gene TRBV4-3. CDR3 size: 15 residues. Germline V gives CDR1 LGHNA, CDR2 YSLEER. CDR3 sequence: CASSQDKDLYNEQFF.

The chain has TRBV2 and TRBJ1-1; the D call from TCRdb, TRBD1, cannot be confirmed without DNA. The CDR3 extends over 13 amino acids. The germline gives CDR1 SNHLY, CDR2 FYNNEI. The CDR3: CASRDRGGTEAFF.

The chain recombines TRBV29-1 with TRBJ2-2. The CDR3 length is 12 residues. Germline CDR1 is SQVTM and CDR2 is ANQGSEA. The CDR3 here is CSVVWGTGELFF.

CDR3 sequence: CASSYSIDRVKFF. The chain recombines TRBV6-6 with TRBJ2-1; TCRdb returns TRBD1, unconfirmable since there is no DNA. Germline V lookup: CDR1 MNHNY, CDR2 SVGAGI (reference sequence). The CDR3 has 13 amino acids.

The genes are TRBV7-9 and TRBJ1-1. In germline, CDR1 is SEHNR, CDR2 FQNEAQ (reference sequence). This CDR3 is 14 amino acids long. CDR3 region: CASSRSTVNTEAFF.

The chain couples TRBV15 to TRBJ2-2; absent DNA, TCRdb's TRBD2 call cannot be checked. The germline CDR1 and CDR2 sequences are LNHNV and YYDKDF (reference sequence). This CDR3 contains 14 residues. CDR3 region: CATLAGGPAGELFF.

This rearrangement joins TRBV10-3 to TRBJ2-7; TCRdb names TRBD2, which stays unverified in the absence of DNA. In germline, CDR1 is ENHRY, CDR2 SYGVKD. The CDR3 is 15 amino acids. The CDR3 sequence is CAISESSSGAYEQYF.

V gene TRBV19 combines with J gene TRBJ2-7; the D call of TRBD2 rests on TCRdb alone, since no DNA is present to check it. The CDR3 is made up of 14 amino acids. Germline CDR1 LNHDA, CDR2 SQIVND (reference sequence). CDR3 residues: CASSIRPVGGEQYF.

The genes are TRBV2 and TRBJ2-3; without DNA, the TCRdb call of TRBD1 cannot be checked. This CDR3 contains 15 residues. Per the germline V gene, CDR1 is SNHLY and CDR2 is FYNNEI. CDR3 protein: CASRSDRGRTDTQYF. Full variable domain (missing parts from reference TRBV2 and TRBJ2-3): EPEVTQTPSHQVTQMGQEVILRCVPISNHLYFYWYRQILGQKVEFLVSFYNNEISEKSEIFDDQFSVERPDGSNFTLKIRSTKLEDSAMYFCASRSDRGRTDTQYFGPGTRLTVL.

The rearrangement joins TRBV5-4 to TRBJ2-7. Looked up from germline, CDR1 is SGHNT and CDR2 is YYREEE (reference sequence). The CDR3 is 14 amino acids. CDR3 loop: CASSRDRSVNEQYF.

The genes are TRBV29-1 and TRBJ2-3; checking the TCRdb D call of TRBD2 is not possible without DNA. Germline V gene data show CDR1 as SQVTM and CDR2 as ANQGSEA. The CDR3 loop spans 14 amino acids. The CDR3 loop is CSVVYGPSTDTQYF.

The J gene is TRBJ1-2, the V gene TRBV19; TCRdb proposes TRBD1, but this gene call is untestable without DNA. Looked up from germline, CDR1 is LNHDA and CDR2 is SQIVND (reference sequence). The CDR3 runs to 16 residues. This CDR3 is CASSWAKTGGNYGYTF.

The V gene is TRBV2, the J gene TRBJ1-2; the D call from TCRdb, TRBD1, cannot be confirmed without DNA. The germline V gene encodes CDR1 SNHLY and CDR2 FYNNEI. The CDR3 is 13 residues long. CDR3 residues: CASNPGSAYGYTF.

CDR3: CASSPNSYEQYF. The chain joins TRBV6-2 or TRBV6-3 to TRBJ2-7. CDR1 and CDR2 (germline): MNHEY, SVGEGT. The CDR3 has 12 residues.

This chain uses TRBV12-3 or TRBV12-4 with TRBJ2-5; the TRBD1 assignment by TCRdb is unverifiable without DNA. The CDR3 loop spans 14 amino acids. The CDR3 reads CASSWDRVGETQYF.

This chain links TRBV7-8 with TRBJ2-3. Germline V gives CDR1 SGHVS, CDR2 FQNEAQ. The CDR3 totals 16 residues. The CDR3 reads CASSFPAARSTDTQYF. The full variable domain, with the rest looked up from reference TRBV7-8 and TRBJ2-3, is GAGVSQSPRYKVAKRGQDVALRCDPISGHVSLFWYQQALGQGPEFLTYFQNEAQLDKSGLPSDRFFAERPEGSVSTLKIQRTQQEDSAVYLCASSFPAARSTDTQYFGPGTRLTVL.

The gene calls are TRBV4-3 and TRBJ2-6; without DNA, the TCRdb call of TRBD1 cannot be checked. The CDR3 spans 19 residues. Germline V CDR1 and CDR2: LGHNA, YSLEER. CDR3 sequence: CASSQEPGGLLSGANVLTF.

This chain joins TRBV25-1 and TRBJ2-7; lacking DNA, the TRBD2 call made by TCRdb goes unchecked. CDR1 is MGHDK and CDR2 is SYGVNS in the germline V gene. This CDR3 has 14 amino acids. The CDR3 here is CASSEFGGEYGQYF.

The rearrangement joins TRBV6-6 to TRBJ2-1; the TCRdb D gene call, TRBD1, has no DNA to confirm it. This CDR3 comprises 15 residues. Looked up from germline, CDR1 is MNHNY and CDR2 is SVGAGI (reference sequence). The CDR3 protein is CASSYSSSGHNEQFF.

This rearrangement joins TRBV7-3 to TRBJ1-1; TCRdb's D gene call, TRBD1, goes unchecked for lack of DNA. Looked up from germline, CDR1 is SGHTA and CDR2 is FQGTGA. CDR3 size: 13 residues. The CDR3 sequence: CASRSPGGTEAFF.

The J gene is TRBJ1-5, the V gene TRBV29-1; TCRdb calls TRBD1, which cannot be checked without DNA. The CDR3 consists of 14 residues. Germline V gives CDR1 SQVTM, CDR2 ANQGSEA. This chain's CDR3 is CSVETGGFNQPQHF.